Reported below is one T cell receptor beta chain. Its antigen is not known. A far larger clone is off by one base, so a read error is likely. Additional DNA sequences in this sample encode the identical CDR3. This record belongs to a study of shared clonotypes between healthy human individuals. Study-wide points: Clonotype sharing across donors was expected to vary with sequencing depth. The small donor group covered limited genetic and exposure diversity.

Samples underwent the assay at deep level. Study processing details: ImmunoSEQ junction-only sequences lacked quality scores, so their filtering differed. Assay used: immunoSEQ multiplex PCR; TCRdb lists only in-frame clones, some missing. The V and J calls and clone size come from that table; D and trimming were worked out from the DNA. The sample includes about 470,000 clones, about 85% of them seen just once. Germline assignment: CDR1 MNHNS and CDR2 SASEGT. V lost 1 base and J 5 bases, leaving 8 bases between the germline ends. This CDR3 region has 14 residues. The sequencing sample was made of PBMCs. The TCR comes from a woman aged 40 to 50 in good health. Some clones in this sample may be carry-over from other donors' samples. This chain connects TRBV6-1 to TRBJ2-2; D remains unclear. The CDR3 bases are TGTGCCAGCAGTGAAGTTGCGGATACCGGGGAGCTGTTTTTT. Translating it yields CASSEVADTGELFF.